This T cell receptor (beta chain) originates from a study of cytomegalovirus exposure and HLA in healthy donors. Across the whole study: Of the donors genotyped, several hundred in all, about 82% fell in the Caucasian-associated ancestry cluster.

This clone was recorded only once. The antigen is not known. The study, taken as a whole, reports: Reports indicated that the classifier achieved high specificity and sensitivity in diagnosing cytomegalovirus status. In a later analysis, most CMV-associated TCR beta chains appeared HLA-restricted.

In the PCR, 60 Vbeta and 13 Jbeta primers were used. Clones were sequenced by immunoSEQ multiplex PCR, and TCRdb holds only the in-frame ones, with some missing. Among about 150,000 clones listed, around 80% were seen once. This CDR3 region has 14 residues. Per the germline V gene, CDR1 is SGHTA and CDR2 is FQGTGA. V lost 5 bases, J lost 0 bases, and 9 bases lay in between. This TCR derives from a man between 25 and 39 years old in good health and CMV-seropositive. Source material: PBMCs. The V call is TRBV7-3, the J call TRBJ2-3; D gene unclear. The CDR3 nucleotides are TGTGCCAGCAGCCCAGGTGTAAGCACAGATACGCAGTATTTT. This translates into CASSPGVSTDTQYF.